A single sample gave rise to the 27 T cell receptor beta chains below, sequenced in a study of shared clonotypes between healthy human individuals. This table comes from immunoSEQ multiplex PCR, and its TCRdb copy is limited to in-frame clones, with some not included. This table holds about 2.4 million clones, 93% found once. The specimen sequenced was naive CD4+ T cells from PBMCs. The sample's subset: CD45RA+ positively selected. These receptors all come from a man between 18 and 35 years old in good health. Some clones in this sample may be carry-over from other donors' samples.

This chain uses TRBV4-1 with TRBJ2-5; TRBD1 agrees at 10 bases. The germline V gene has CDR1 MGHRA and CDR2 YSYEKL. The CDR3 has 14 residues. J was trimmed by 5 bases and V by 1 base; bases with no gene match: 1. CDR3 amino acids: CASSQGTGGETQYF. In DNA, the CDR3 is TGCGCCAGCAGCCAAGGGACAGGGGGGGAGACCCAGTACTTC.

The chain is built from TRBV6-6 and TRBJ1-5; D remains ambiguous. CDR3 length: 15 amino acids. Trimming took 3 bases from V and 7 from J, leaving 16 bases between them. Germline loops: CDR1 MNHNY, CDR2 SVGAGI (reference sequence). CDR3 nucleotide sequence: TGTGCCAGCAGTTATTCCTTGGAAGGGCGCCAGCCCCAGCATTTT. Amino acid sequence: CASSYSLEGRQPQHF.

The genes are TRBV7-8 and TRBJ1-2, with a weak D call TRBD1 (5 bases). The V end was cut by 1 base, the J end by 9 bases, with 12 bases between. Germline lookup yields CDR1 SGHVS and CDR2 FQNEAQ. The CDR3 sequence is 13 residues long. The CDR3: CASSLGGTRSYTF. DNA for the CDR3: TGTGCCAGCAGCTTAGGGGGGACGCGCAGCTACACCTTC.

The CDR3 DNA is TGTGCCATCAGTGATAGGACTAGCGGGAGGGGAAATACGCAGTATTTT. Protein: CAISDRTSGRGNTQYF. The J gene is TRBJ2-3, the V gene TRBV10-3; 15 bases map to TRBD2. Germline CDR1 ENHRY, CDR2 SYGVKD. The J segment lost 7 bases and the V segment lost 3 bases, leaving 5 bases of the junction unmatched. The CDR3 is 16 residues long.

J is TRBJ1-5 and V is TRBV29-1; TRBD1 matches 11 bases. The CDR3 runs 14 residues. V shed 5 bases and J 6 bases; nucleotides not matched to a gene: 6. Germline V gene lookup returns CDR1 SQVTM and CDR2 ANQGSEA. CDR3 in amino acids: CSVRDRGLGQPQHF. The CDR3 coding sequence is TGCAGCGTTCGGGACAGGGGGTTAGGTCAGCCCCAGCATTTT.

The V gene is TRBV2, the J gene TRBJ2-1, with D possibly being TRBD1 or TRBD2 (5 bases each). CDR1 is SNHLY and CDR2 is FYNNEI in the germline V gene. This CDR3 spans 15 amino acids. Trimming left V 3 bases short and J 3 bases short, with 12 bases between. This CDR3 is CASSEGRAYYNEQFF. In nucleotides, the CDR3 is TGTGCCAGCAGTGAGGGACGGGCTTACTACAATGAGCAGTTCTTC.

This chain connects TRBV11-2 to TRBJ2-5; D possibly matches TRBD1 or TRBD2 (5 bases each). The CDR3 has 15 amino acids. The germline CDR1 and CDR2 sequences are SGHAT and FQNNGV. Trimming left V 1 base short and J 2 bases short, with 11 bases between. DNA for the CDR3: TGTGCCAGCAGCTTAGGAGGGGTACGGCAAGAGACCCAGTACTTC. Translation gives CASSLGGVRQETQYF.

V is TRBV6-5 and J is TRBJ2-7; no clear D gene. The length of the CDR3 is 14 residues. Germline-derived CDR1 and CDR2 are MNHEY and SVGAGI. Trimming took 6 bases from V and 4 from J, leaving 16 bases between them. In nucleotides, the CDR3 is TGTGCCAGCAGCCTGGGTCCCTTCCATTACGAGCAGTACTTC. Its protein is CASSLGPFHYEQYF.

The chain links TRBV2 to TRBJ2-1, with D possibly TRBD1 on 5 matching bases. CDR3 length: 11 amino acids. Germline V gene lookup returns CDR1 SNHLY and CDR2 FYNNEI. V was cut by 3 bases and J by 15 bases, with 12 bases left in between. The CDR3 region is CASSEAGAWFF. The CDR3 coding sequence is TGTGCCAGCAGTGAGGCTGGGGCCTGGTTCTTC.

This chain joins TRBV7-7 and TRBJ2-3, with 12 bases fitting TRBD2. CDR1 SSHAT and CDR2 FNYEAQ come from the germline V gene (reference sequence). The V gene end was trimmed by 5 bases and the J gene end by 6 bases; junction bases not matched to a gene: 3. This CDR3 is 14 amino acids long. This CDR3 reads CASSQTSGSDTQYF. DNA for the CDR3: TGTGCCAGCAGCCAGACTAGCGGGAGCGATACGCAGTATTTT.

The chain combines TRBV28 with TRBJ2-1, with D hard to call. Germline-derived CDR1 and CDR2 are MDHEN and SYDVKM. The CDR3 is made up of 16 amino acids. Trimming took off 6 bases at V and 0 bases at J, with 15 bases between the two ends. CDR3 coding DNA: TGTGCCAGCAGGCCCTCCCTCCGGAGCTCCTACAATGAGCAGTTCTTC. Its protein product is CASRPSLRSSYNEQFF.

This chain uses TRBV7-9 with TRBJ2-1, with a possible D match to TRBD1 (5 bases). The CDR3 totals 15 residues. The V end lost 3 bases, the J end lost 5 bases, and 14 bases lay between the germline ends. CDR1 SEHNR and CDR2 FQNEAQ come from the germline V gene (reference sequence). Here the CDR3 reads CASSLGPPEHNEQFF. In DNA form, the CDR3 reads TGTGCCAGCAGCTTGGGGCCCCCGGAGCACAATGAGCAGTTCTTC.

The CDR3: CASSPLWARGAEAFF. CDR3 nucleotides: TGTGCCAGCAGCCCACTTTGGGCACGGGGCGCTGAAGCTTTCTTT. This chain joins TRBV6-5 and TRBJ1-1; a weak D match, TRBD1 (5 bases). This CDR3 contains 15 residues. CDR1 is MNHEY and CDR2 is SVGAGI in the germline V gene. Trimming removed 6 bases at V and 6 bases at J, with 20 bases between.

This clone occurred once. This sequence joins TRBV2 and TRBJ2-1; possibly TRBD1 for D (5 bases). The ends were cut back, 7 bases at V and 9 bases at J, with 19 bases in the middle. Germline-derived CDR1 and CDR2 are SNHLY and FYNNEI. The CDR3 contains 14 residues. The CDR3 reads CASKGDSNQGEQFF. CDR3 sequence (DNA): TGTGCCAGCAAGGGTGATTCAAATCAGGGTGAGCAGTTCTTC.

This chain connects TRBV6-1 to TRBJ1-4, with 10 bases that match TRBD1. The germline V gene encodes CDR1 MNHNS and CDR2 SASEGT. This CDR3 spans 15 amino acids. The V segment lost 5 bases and the J segment 2 bases; nucleotides outside the gene matches: 2. The DNA of the CDR3 is TGTGCCAGCAGTCGACAGGGGGCGACTAATGAAAAACTGTTTTTT. Its translation is CASSRQGATNEKLFF.

This sequence joins TRBV6-1 and TRBJ2-7; 7 positions agree with TRBD1. Unmatched junction bases numbered 10, after V lost 6 bases and J lost 2 bases. The CDR3 covers 15 residues. The germline gives CDR1 MNHNS, CDR2 SASEGT. The CDR3 DNA sequence: TGTGCCAGCAGCCTAACCGGGACAGAGCCCTACGAGCAGTACTTC. Its protein is CASSLTGTEPYEQYF.

This clone is a singleton in its sample. V gene TRBV5-1 combines with J gene TRBJ1-3, with 9 bases matching TRBD1. The CDR3 length is 16 residues. Germline V gene lookup returns CDR1 SGHRS and CDR2 YFSETQ. V was pared by 2 bases and J by 1 base, with 4 bases of the junction left unmatched. CDR3 residues: CASSLQGARSGNTIYF. CDR3 nucleotides: TGCGCCAGCAGCTTACAGGGGGCGCGATCTGGAAACACCATATATTTT.

The chain couples TRBV6-1 to TRBJ2-7; D uncertain. Trimming removed 10 bases at V and 2 bases at J, with 15 bases between. The length of the CDR3 is 13 residues. Germline CDR1 and CDR2: MNHNS and SASEGT. The CDR3 region is CATSVNLPYEQYF. DNA for the CDR3: TGTGCCACCTCGGTGAACCTCCCCTACGAGCAGTACTTC.

Details on this clone: This sample also contains other DNA sequences that code for the same CDR3. The rearrangement links TRBV5-1 to TRBJ1-2, with TRBD1 matching over 7 bases. The CDR3 extends over 14 amino acids. In germline, CDR1 is SGHRS, CDR2 YFSETQ. Trimming took 2 bases from V and 3 from J; bases not matched to a gene: 4. The CDR3 spells CASSLATGDYGYTF. CDR3 nucleotide sequence: TGCGCCAGCAGCTTAGCTACAGGGGACTATGGCTACACCTTC. Supplemented by reference TRBV5-1 and TRBJ1-2, the full variable domain reads KAGVTQTPRYLIKTRGQQVTLSCSPISGHRSVSWYQQTPGQGLQFLFEYFSETQRNKGNFPGRFSGRQFSNSRSEMNVSTLELGDSALYLCASSLATGDYGYTFGSGTRLTVV.

The rearrangement links TRBV9 to TRBJ1-3, with 7 bases that match TRBD1. Losses at the gene ends were 3 bases for V and 7 bases for J; bases not matched to a gene: 16. CDR3 length: 17 amino acids. The V gene's germline CDR1 is SGDLS and CDR2 YYNGEE. In DNA form, the CDR3 reads TGTGCCAGCAGCGAGAGACAGGGATCCCCGGAGGGGAACACCATATATTTT. Amino acid sequence: CASSERQGSPEGNTIYF.

The chain is built from TRBV30 and TRBJ2-7; D unclear. Per germline, CDR1 GTSNPN and CDR2 SVGIG (reference sequence). Trimming left V 8 bases short and J 0 bases short, with 11 bases between. The CDR3 is 12 amino acids. The CDR3 here is CALTRNSYEQYF. The CDR3 nucleotides are TGTGCCCTGACACGGAACTCCTACGAGCAGTACTTC. Full variable domain (remainder filled in from reference TRBV30 and TRBJ2-7): SQTIHQWPATLVQPVGSPLSLECTVEGTSNPNLYWYRQAAGRGLQLLFYSVGIGQISSEVPQNLSASRPQDRQFILSSKKLLLSDSGFYLCALTRNSYEQYFGPGTRLTVT.

The chain joins TRBV30 to TRBJ1-2; 8 nucleotides align to TRBD1. Germline values: CDR1 GTSNPN, CDR2 SVGIG (reference sequence). The CDR3 has 13 amino acids. After removal of 5 bases from V and 8 bases from J, the junction contained 10 bases not matched to a gene. The CDR3 is CAWLRRGRQGYTF. In DNA form, the CDR3 reads TGTGCCTGGCTACGCAGGGGGCGGCAGGGCTACACCTTC.

The V gene is TRBV18, the J gene TRBJ2-7, with D perhaps TRBD1 (6 bases). Trimming left V 4 bases short and J 5 bases short, with 12 bases between. CDR1 is KGHSH and CDR2 is LQKENI in the germline V gene. This CDR3 is built from 13 residues. CDR3 loop: CASSLRQADEQYF. CDR3 nucleotides: TGTGCCAGCTCACTTCGACAGGCAGACGAGCAGTACTTC.

Turning to this clone: This sample also contains other DNA sequences that code for the same CDR3. V usage is TRBV5-1 and J usage is TRBJ1-5; TRBD1 matches at 7 bases. The CDR3 sequence is 15 residues long. The trim removed 0 bases at V and 2 bases at J, leaving 2 bases unmatched. Germline V gene data show CDR1 as SGHRS and CDR2 as YFSETQ. CDR3 region: CASSLEGAGNQPQHF. For the CDR3, the DNA is TGCGCCAGCAGCTTGGAGGGGGCGGGCAATCAGCCCCAGCATTTT.

The J gene is TRBJ2-6, the V gene TRBV4-2, with TRBD1 matching over 8 bases. Per the germline V gene, CDR1 is LGHNA and CDR2 is YNFKEQ. Trimming removed 3 bases from V and 3 bases from J; junction bases left unmatched: 7. The CDR3 extends over 17 amino acids. The CDR3 region has the DNA TGTGCCAGCAGCCAGGCCGGGACAGGTAGTGGGGCCAACGTCCTGACTTTC. Translated: CASSQAGTGSGANVLTF.

The chain is built from TRBV6-6 and TRBJ2-2; TRBD1 matches 8 bases. This CDR3 is built from 16 residues. Trimming took 7 bases from V and 2 from J; bases not matched to a gene: 9. Germline CDR1 and CDR2: MNHNY and SVGAGI (reference sequence). The chain's CDR3 is CASTNRGDSNTGELFF. The CDR3 DNA is TGTGCCAGCACTAACAGGGGGGATTCAAACACCGGGGAGCTGTTTTTT.

This rearrangement joins TRBV6-1 to TRBJ1-2; 9 bases agree with TRBD1. Trimming at V came to 6 bases and at J to 7 bases, leaving 6 bases not matched to a gene. CDR3 size: 13 residues. Germline V lookup: CDR1 MNHNS, CDR2 SASEGT. The DNA of the CDR3 is TGTGCCAGCAGGAGACAGGGGGTGGTTGGCTACACCTTC. Encoded protein: CASRRQGVVGYTF.